Here is one T cell receptor (beta chain) with its context. Its matching antigen is unknown. TCRdb redid the calling of the reads with MiXCR, one entry per CDR3 protein. In the table there are roughly 60,000 distinct CDR3 sequences, around 33% of which are singletons. This CDR3 has 17 residues. V was shortened by 2 bases and J by 4 bases, with 20 bases between the two germline ends. The germline CDR1 and CDR2 sequences are SGHRS and YFSETQ. The data derive from a study of T cell repertoires in cytomegalovirus infection. Whole-study context: Public TCR beta signature analysis indicated the presence of both CMV infection and matching HLA type.

General study findings and limits: The response measured ex vivo was dominated by TCR beta clonotypes (HLA-C-restricted and CMV-specific). Carriers of CMV plus the relevant HLA were identified by cumulative public TCR beta family frequency.

Sequencing was carried out using PBMCs, sequenced either directly or after in vitro stimulation (not recorded which). This sequence originates from a human donor in good health (CMV status not recorded). Some clones in this sample may be carry-over from other donors' samples. The gene calls are TRBV5-1 and TRBJ2-3; possibly TRBD1 for D (5 bases). The CDR3 is CASSFTLGGAGADTQYF. The CDR3 nucleotides are TGCGCCAGCAGCTTCACTCTAGGTGGGGCCGGAGCAGATACGCAGTATTTT.